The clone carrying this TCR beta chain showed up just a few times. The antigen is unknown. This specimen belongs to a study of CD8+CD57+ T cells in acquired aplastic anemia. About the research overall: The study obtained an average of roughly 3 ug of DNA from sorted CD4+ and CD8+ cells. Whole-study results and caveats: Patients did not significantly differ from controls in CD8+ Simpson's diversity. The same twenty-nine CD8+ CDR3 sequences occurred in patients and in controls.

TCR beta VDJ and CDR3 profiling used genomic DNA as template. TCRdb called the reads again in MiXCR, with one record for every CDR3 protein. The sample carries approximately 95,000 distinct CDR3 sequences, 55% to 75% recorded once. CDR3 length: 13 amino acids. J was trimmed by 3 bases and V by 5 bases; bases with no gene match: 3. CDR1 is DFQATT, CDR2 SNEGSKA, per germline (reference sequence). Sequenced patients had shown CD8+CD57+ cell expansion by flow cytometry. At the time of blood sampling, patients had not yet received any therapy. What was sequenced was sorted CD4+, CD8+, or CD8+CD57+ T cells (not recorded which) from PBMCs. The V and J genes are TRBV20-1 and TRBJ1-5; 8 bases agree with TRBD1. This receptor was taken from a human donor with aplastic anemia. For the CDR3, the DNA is TGCAGTGCTGAGACAGGGGACAATCAGCCCCAGCATTTT. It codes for CSAETGDNQPQHF.